These 4 T cell receptor beta chains share one sample of origin, sequenced in a study of T cells in localized non-small cell lung cancer (dated by TCRdb to the early 2020s). The method behind the library was the immunoSEQ multiplex PCR assay. TCRdb's version of the immuneACCESS table is confined to in-frame rearrangements and falls short of the full clone set. An unresolved V gene accounts for under half of the shortfall where checked; the remainder is of unknown origin. The sample records roughly 58,000 clones, 81% of which are singletons. The ten top clones hold about 4.5% of the sample. This specimen was PBMCs, taken before any cancer treatment. The receptors were sampled from a man between 40 and 75 years old with stage II lung adenocarcinoma.

V and J are TRBV7-9 and TRBJ1-4; possible D gene TRBD1, 6 bases. The germline gives CDR1 SEHNR, CDR2 FQNEAQ (reference sequence). V lost 4 bases to trimming and J lost 8 bases, with 17 bases between them. The length of the CDR3 is 15 residues. This chain's CDR3 is CASSSGIGQGEKLFF. CDR3 bases: TGTGCCAGCAGCTCCGGGATAGGGCAGGGGGAAAAACTGTTTTTT.

V is TRBV6-5 and J is TRBJ1-5; TRBD1 is a possible D gene (5 bases). CDR1 and CDR2 (germline): MNHEY, SVGAGI. Between the trimmed V and J ends, which lost 2 bases and 6 bases, there was a span of 14 bases. The CDR3 length is 15 residues. CDR3 sequence (DNA): TGTGCCAGCAGTTACGGGCAGGGAAGGGGTCAGCCCCAGCATTTT. Amino acids: CASSYGQGRGQPQHF.

In its sample, this clone was seen a few times. The chain couples TRBV5-6 to TRBJ2-7; D possibly corresponds to TRBD1 (6 bases). V was clipped by 3 bases and J by 5 bases, with 24 bases between them. The CDR3 runs to 17 residues. Germline V gene sequence: CDR1 SGHDT, CDR2 YYEEEE. In nucleotides, the CDR3 is TGTGCCAGCAGCTCCTCTTTGACAGGCCTTTTAGGCCACGAGCAGTACTTC. This encodes CASSSSLTGLLGHEQYF.

The chain joins TRBV6-6 to TRBJ2-1, with a possible D match to TRBD1 (5 bases). The germline gives CDR1 MNHNY, CDR2 SVGAGI (reference sequence). Trimming cost V 0 bases and J 7 bases, with 16 bases left between them. This CDR3 spans 16 amino acids. CDR3 loop: CASSYSKRRQSNEQFF. Here the CDR3 DNA reads TGTGCCAGCAGTTACTCGAAGAGACGACAGTCAAATGAGCAGTTCTTC.